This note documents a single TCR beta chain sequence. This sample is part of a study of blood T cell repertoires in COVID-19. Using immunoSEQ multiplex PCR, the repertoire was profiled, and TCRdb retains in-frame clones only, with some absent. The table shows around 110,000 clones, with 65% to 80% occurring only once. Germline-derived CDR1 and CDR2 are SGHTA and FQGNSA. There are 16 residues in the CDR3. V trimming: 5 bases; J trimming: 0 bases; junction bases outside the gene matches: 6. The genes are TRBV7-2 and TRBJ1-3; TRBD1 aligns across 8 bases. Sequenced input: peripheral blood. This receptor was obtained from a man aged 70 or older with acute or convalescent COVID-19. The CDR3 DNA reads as TGTGCCAGCAGCCCCGGACAGGGCCTCTCTGGAAACACCATATATTTT. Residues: CASSPGQGLSGNTIYF.